This T cell receptor beta chain was identified during a study of blood T cell repertoires in COVID-19. Here immunoSEQ multiplex PCR was the method, and the copy in TCRdb shows in-frame clones only, minus some. The repertoire includes 76,000 or so clones, 90% to 95% of them detected once, and approximately 5% sits in the top ten. Germline V gene lookup returns CDR1 LNHDA and CDR2 SQIVND (reference sequence). V was clipped by 9 bases and J by 9 bases; unmatched bases: 5. The CDR3 loop spans 11 amino acids. Material for sequencing was peripheral blood. This clonotype was obtained from a human donor in a cohort sampled during active COVID-19. This chain links TRBV19 with TRBJ1-5, with TRBD1 matching 7 bases. The CDR3 sequence is CASGQETPQHF. DNA for the CDR3: TGTGCCAGCGGACAGGAGACGCCCCAGCATTTT.